Sequencing of this TCR beta chain was carried out in a study of blood T cell repertoires in COVID-19. Whole-study context: Material from acute and convalescent COVID-19 was sourced from the United States, Italy and Spain.

The CDR3 contains 14 residues. V lost 5 bases, J lost 2 bases, and 12 bases lay in between. Germline CDR1 is SGHNT and CDR2 is YENEEA. Methods used by the authors: Amplification with reference gene primers provided the estimates of nucleated cell counts. Only in-frame clones appear in the TCRdb table, and some are missing; sequencing was by immunoSEQ multiplex PCR. That table gives V, J and clone size, and the DNA gave D and trimming. This table holds approximately 350,000 clones, 65% to 85% found once. The receptor was derived from a man younger than 45 with active or convalescent COVID-19. The rearrangement links TRBV11-3 to TRBJ1-1; D is perhaps TRBD1 (5 bases). The sample taken for sequencing was peripheral blood. The DNA for the CDR3 is TGTGCCAGCAGCGGCCCAGACAGTAACACTGAAGCTTTCTTT. Its protein is CASSGPDSNTEAFF.